This entry features one T cell receptor (beta chain) sequence. The data stem from a study of molecular identifiers for immune sequencing clone quantification. TCRdb reprocessed the PCR reads via MiXCR and lists one record per CDR3 protein. Among over 300,000 distinct CDR3 sequences, roughly a quarter were seen once, and the ten largest hold 0.7% to 0.95%. CDR3 length: 18 residues. V lost 3 bases to trimming and J lost 2 bases, with 22 bases between them. Germline CDR1 is ENHRY and CDR2 is SYGVKD. V and J are TRBV10-3 and TRBJ2-5; D is undetermined. Sequencing was carried out using naive CD8+ T cells from blood, with Jurkat cell RNA spiked in. As for subset: FACS-sorted CD8+CD4-CCR7+CD45RA+ naive T cells. The TCR was taken from a human donor in good health. Some libraries in this study had Jurkat cell RNA spiked in. Here the CDR3 DNA reads TGTGCCATCAGTGATACAGAGGCCTTGACCCGACCTCAAGAGACCCAGTACTTC. This codes for CAISDTEALTRPQETQYF.